The next 8 T cell receptor beta chains were all read from a single sample in a study of Ad26.COV2.S vaccination and SARS-CoV-2 variants listed by TCRdb under 2021. The library was prepared using the immunoSEQ multiplex PCR assay. TCRdb provides this immuneACCESS table in a form limited to in-frame rearrangements. Some clones are lacking; in checked studies, under half of them reflect an unresolved V gene, and why the rest are absent is not known. The sample data list about 350,000 clones, and around 89% of these were observed just once. The ten top clones hold approximately 5% of the sample. The sample's treatment or condition label, in plain terms: around 19 received Ad26.COV2.S at low or high dose, single or two shots; roughly 5 received placebo; per-sample allocation not given. Repertoires of vaccine and placebo recipients were sequenced from samples taken on day 63 after the first injection.

Sample: peripheral blood, taken in a trial of Ad26.COV2.S vaccine versus placebo. The receptor source for this set is a person aged 18 to 65 who received the Ad26.COV2.S COVID-19 vaccine or a placebo.

J is TRBJ2-7 and V is TRBV2, with D tentatively TRBD1 or TRBD2 (5 bases each). CDR1 SNHLY and CDR2 FYNNEI come from the germline V gene. CDR3 size: 13 residues. The V and J ends lost 5 bases and 3 bases respectively, with 11 bases between them. The CDR3 loop reads CASSREQVYEQYF. DNA for the CDR3: TGTGCCAGCAGTCGGGAACAGGTCTACGAGCAGTACTTC.

The chain links TRBV14 to TRBJ1-2; TRBD1 matches at 9 bases. The CDR3 is made up of 15 amino acids. Looked up from germline, CDR1 is SGHDN and CDR2 is FVKESK. J was trimmed by 4 bases and V by 4 bases; bases with no gene match: 7. The CDR3 nucleotides are TGTGCCAGCAGCCCTACAGGGGGCGAGATCTATGGCTACACCTTC. Translated, it gives CASSPTGGEIYGYTF.

The chain couples TRBV5-5 to TRBJ1-1, with D perhaps TRBD1 (6 bases). The V gene's germline CDR1 is SGHKS and CDR2 YYEKEE (reference sequence). The CDR3 length is 15 residues. Trimming removed 7 bases at V and 3 bases at J, with 19 bases between. Here the CDR3 reads CASGSDRGFDTEAFF. In nucleotides, the CDR3 is TGTGCCAGCGGATCGGACAGAGGTTTTGACACTGAAGCTTTCTTT.

The rearrangement joins TRBV2 to TRBJ2-3; maybe TRBD1 (5 bases). Trimming left V 2 bases short and J 4 bases short, with 13 bases between. This CDR3 contains 15 residues. CDR1 and CDR2 from the germline V gene are SNHLY and FYNNEI. The CDR3 spells CASSERTPGADTQYF. The CDR3 DNA sequence: TGTGCCAGCAGTGAAAGGACACCGGGCGCAGATACGCAGTATTTT.

The J gene is TRBJ2-1, the V gene TRBV28; 11 bases agree with TRBD2. CDR1 is MDHEN, CDR2 SYDVKM, per germline. V lost 2 bases, J lost 9 bases, and 6 bases stayed unmatched. The CDR3 runs to 15 residues. CDR3 loop: CASSLTWTSGPEQFF. As DNA, the CDR3 is TGTGCCAGCAGTTTAACCTGGACTAGCGGGCCTGAGCAGTTCTTC.

The gene calls are TRBV9 and TRBJ1-2, with D possibly TRBD1 on 5 matching bases. This CDR3 has 13 amino acids. CDR1 and CDR2 (germline): SGDLS, YYNGEE. The V gene lost 0 bases and the J gene lost 8 bases, with 11 bases spanning the gap. This CDR3 is CASSVDQGEGYTF. The CDR3 DNA is TGTGCCAGCAGCGTAGACCAGGGAGAAGGCTACACCTTC.

V is TRBV5-6 and J is TRBJ2-3; perhaps TRBD2 as D (6 bases). Germline lookup yields CDR1 SGHDT and CDR2 YYEEEE. Trimming shortened V by 4 bases and J by 2 bases, and 17 bases separated the two germline ends. The CDR3 consists of 16 residues. CDR3 loop: CASSHMEGRSTDTQYF. DNA for the CDR3: TGTGCCAGCAGCCACATGGAGGGACGTTCCACAGATACGCAGTATTTT.

The chain uses TRBV7-2 and TRBJ1-5; D not certain. The CDR3 spans 17 residues. V was pared by 0 bases and J by 0 bases, with 12 bases between. Per germline, CDR1 SGHTA and CDR2 FQGNSA. CDR3 nucleotide sequence: TGTGCCAGCAGCTTAGCCAAAGGGTCTACTAGCAATCAGCCCCAGCATTTT. Translation gives CASSLAKGSTSNQPQHF.